The next 14 T cell receptor beta chains were all read from a single sample in a study of Ad26.COV2.S vaccination and SARS-CoV-2 variants. Clones were read by immunoSEQ multiplex PCR, and TCRdb kept only the in-frame ones, dropping some. The data show approximately 450,000 clones, about 93% seen once. Treatment meaning: 15 to 20 received Ad26.COV2.S at low or high dose, single or two shots; 5 received placebo; per-sample allocation not given. At day 63 after the first vaccine or placebo injection, samples were drawn. The sequencing here drew on peripheral blood, taken in a trial of Ad26.COV2.S vaccine versus placebo. These receptors were collected from a person between 18 and 60 years old who received the Ad26.COV2.S COVID-19 vaccine or a placebo.

The chain has TRBV5-4 and TRBJ2-5, with TRBD2 as a possible D gene (6 bases). The germline V gene encodes CDR1 SGHNT and CDR2 YYREEE (reference sequence). The CDR3 spans 13 residues. The V end was cut by 4 bases, the J end by 1 base, with 8 bases between. The CDR3 coding sequence is TGTGCCAGCAGCCGGGACTTCCAAGAGACCCAGTACTTC. Translating it yields CASSRDFQETQYF.

As regards this clone: Relative to the germline gene, one junction end is altered; a read error may explain this. The CDR3 nucleotides are TGTGCCAGCAGCTTACAACCGGGGCATCAGGCCCAGCATTTT. Amino acid sequence: CASSLQPGHQAQHF. The chain carries TRBV7-2 and TRBJ1-5; perhaps TRBD1 as D (5 bases). The CDR3 is 14 amino acids. CDR1 and CDR2 from the germline V gene are SGHTA and FQGNSA. The entire variable domain, with the rest obtained from reference TRBV7-2 and TRBJ1-5, is as follows: GAGVSQSPSNKVTEKGKDVELRCDPISGHTALYWYRQSLGQGLEFLIYFQGNSAPDKSGLPSDRFSAERTGGSVSTLTIQRTQQEDSAVYLCASSLQPGHQAQHFGDGTRLSIL.

The sample holds one count of this clone. As DNA, the CDR3 is TGTGCCAGCAGTTACTCGTCACAGGGGGCTCCCGAGCAGTACTTC. This encodes CASSYSSQGAPEQYF. The chain links TRBV6-2 or TRBV6-3 to TRBJ2-7, with TRBD1 matching over 9 bases. Looked up from germline, CDR1 is MNHEY and CDR2 is SVGEGT. The CDR3 has 15 amino acids. The V segment lost 0 bases and the J segment 6 bases; nucleotides outside the gene matches: 6.

The gene calls are TRBV29-1 and TRBJ2-1, with 7 bases lining up with TRBD2. Germline values: CDR1 SQVTM, CDR2 ANQGSEA. J was trimmed by 9 bases and V by 4 bases; bases with no gene match: 3. CDR3 length: 11 amino acids. CDR3 sequence reads: CSVGRGVEQFF. The DNA for the CDR3 is TGCAGCGTTGGCCGGGGGGTTGAGCAGTTCTTC.

This clone showed up just once. The chain carries TRBV5-6 and TRBJ2-7, with D unresolved. Per germline, CDR1 SGHDT and CDR2 YYEEEE. Deletions cut 4 bases from V and 3 bases from J, with 11 bases between. There are 13 residues in the CDR3. DNA of the CDR3: TGTGCCAGCAGCGCCAAGGGTTTCTACGAGCAGTACTTC. Amino acid sequence: CASSAKGFYEQYF. The full variable domain, in which reference TRBV5-6 and TRBJ2-7 provide the parts outside the CDR3, is DAGVTQSPTHLIKTRGQQVTLRCSPKSGHDTVSWYQQALGQGPQFIFQYYEEEERQRGNFPDRFSGHQFPNYSSELNVNALLLGDSALYLCASSAKGFYEQYFGPGTRLTVT.

This clone came up once. CDR3 nucleotide sequence: TGTGCCAGCAGCCAAGTGAAGGGACAGGGGCCCTACGAGCAGTACTTC. Protein sequence: CASSQVKGQGPYEQYF. The chain recombines TRBV3-1 (or the pseudogene TRBV3-2) with TRBJ2-7; 10 nucleotides match TRBD1. The CDR3 sequence is 16 residues long. Germline V gene data show CDR1 as LGHDT and CDR2 as YNNKEL (reference sequence). J gave up 2 bases and V 1 base, and 5 bases lay outside the gene matches.

The V gene is TRBV15, the J gene TRBJ2-3, with 10 nucleotides matching TRBD2. Germline loops: CDR1 LNHNV, CDR2 YYDKDF (reference sequence). The CDR3 sequence is 17 residues long. J was trimmed by 3 bases and V by 0 bases; bases with no gene match: 6. CDR3 nucleotide sequence: TGTGCCACCAGCAGAGAAGCTAGCGGGAGTTTGACAGATACGCAGTATTTT. It encodes CATSREASGSLTDTQYF.

In DNA, the CDR3 is TGTGCCAGCAGCCTCCTACCGGGAGGTACTGGAAACACCATATATTTT. Protein: CASSLLPGGTGNTIYF. The chain joins TRBV27 to TRBJ1-3; no clear D. The germline V and J ends were trimmed by 6 bases and 2 bases, with 17 bases remaining between them. The V gene's germline CDR1 is MNHEY and CDR2 SMNVEV (reference sequence). CDR3 length: 16 amino acids.

This chain links TRBV25-1 with TRBJ2-2; no firm D call. V lost 1 base and J 3 bases, leaving 6 bases between the germline ends. This CDR3 has 14 residues. In germline, CDR1 is MGHDK, CDR2 SYGVNS. Here the CDR3 reads CASSESSDTGELFF. DNA of the CDR3: TGTGCCAGCAGTGAATCCTCAGACACCGGGGAGCTGTTTTTT.

This chain uses TRBV10-3 with TRBJ1-4; D uncertain. The CDR3 extends over 12 amino acids. Germline V lookup: CDR1 ENHRY, CDR2 SYGVKD. V was cut by 6 bases and J by 3 bases, with 5 bases left in between. CDR3 in amino acids: CAISTANEKLFF. The CDR3 nucleotides are TGTGCCATCAGCACAGCTAATGAAAAACTGTTTTTT.

The rearrangement joins TRBV6-5 to TRBJ2-1; the D gene is possibly TRBD2 (5 bases). V lost 7 bases, J lost 6 bases, and 19 bases lay in between. This CDR3 spans 15 amino acids. The V gene's germline CDR1 is MNHEY and CDR2 SVGAGI. CDR3 loop: CASTEGLGWVNEQFF. DNA for the CDR3: TGTGCCAGCACCGAAGGACTGGGGTGGGTCAATGAGCAGTTCTTC.

The J gene is TRBJ2-7, the V gene TRBV5-4; D perhaps matches TRBD2 (6 bases). Trimming left V 0 bases short and J 0 bases short, with 25 bases between. The CDR3 runs 20 residues. Per the germline V gene, CDR1 is SGHNT and CDR2 is YYREEE (reference sequence). The CDR3 here is CASSLAYPGLTSTSSYEQYF. CDR3 coding DNA: TGTGCCAGCAGCTTGGCCTACCCGGGACTTACCTCGACGTCCTCCTACGAGCAGTACTTC.

The CDR3 sequence is CAWSPPGLAVTGELFF. The CDR3, as DNA: TGTGCCTGGAGCCCCCCCGGACTAGCGGTAACCGGGGAGCTGTTTTTT. The J gene is TRBJ2-2, the V gene TRBV30; TRBD2 matches at 10 bases. The trim removed 3 bases at V and 5 bases at J, leaving 9 bases unmatched. Germline loops: CDR1 GTSNPN, CDR2 SVGIG (reference sequence). This CDR3 is built from 16 residues.

This chain connects TRBV3-1 (or the pseudogene TRBV3-2) to TRBJ2-1; 8 positions match TRBD2. The CDR3 spans 15 residues. V shed 2 bases and J 8 bases; nucleotides not matched to a gene: 8. Germline V lookup: CDR1 LGHDT, CDR2 YNNKEL (reference sequence). The CDR3 bases are TGTGCCAGCAGCCAATTGGGTAGCGGGAACGATGAGCAGTTCTTC. Its protein is CASSQLGSGNDEQFF.